This TCR beta chain was sequenced during a study of cytomegalovirus exposure and HLA in healthy donors. Overall study findings and caveats: In an earlier analysis, most TCR beta V segments were productive about 87% or about 30% of the time. Most TCR sequences were rare, but some public TCRs occurred in many donors.

In the PCR, 60 Vbeta and 13 Jbeta primers were used. Assay used: immunoSEQ multiplex PCR; TCRdb lists only in-frame clones, some missing. Counted here are 150,000 to 200,000 clones, 70% to 90% occurring once; the ten biggest clones make up approximately 2%. With respect to this clone: As yet, its antigen is unknown.

V was cut by 3 bases and J by 9 bases, with 20 bases left in between. Germline V gives CDR1 MDHEN, CDR2 SYDVKM. This CDR3 spans 15 amino acids. The specimen was PBMCs. The sequence was obtained from a woman between 18 and 30 years old in good health and CMV-seronegative. This rearrangement joins TRBV28 to TRBJ2-5; the D gene is possibly TRBD2 (5 bases). CDR3 in DNA: TGTGCCAGCAGTTTCAGTGGCAGCGGCTGGCTGGCCCAGTACTTC. This translates into CASSFSGSGWLAQYF.